A single sample gave rise to the 12 T cell receptor beta chains below, sequenced in a study of human T cells and chemical hapten exposure. Noted time point: patch test 1, 2 weeks after DPC sensitization. Specified treatment: therapeutic diphenylcyclopropenone sensitization with weekly scalp DPC. TCRdb reanalysed the RACE reads using MiXCR and keeps one entry per CDR3 protein. The sample has around 120,000 distinct CDR3 sequences, 12% to 15% seen once. Source: whole blood, taken in connection with sensitization to the hapten diphenylcyclopropenone (DPC). The receptors shown here come from a young man with alopecia areata. Some clones in this sample may be carry-over from other donors' samples.

This clonotype was seen more than once but under ten times. The V gene is TRBV11-1, the J gene TRBJ2-1; D may be TRBD1 or TRBD2 (5 bases each). The ends were cut back, 2 bases at V and 9 bases at J, with 11 bases in the middle. The CDR3 is made up of 13 amino acids. Germline V gene lookup returns CDR1 SGHAT and CDR2 FQDESV (reference sequence). CDR3: CASSLRGVGEQFF. CDR3 nucleotides: TGTGCCAGCAGCTTACGGGGCGTCGGTGAGCAGTTCTTC.

This chain joins TRBV7-2 and TRBJ1-1, with D possibly being TRBD1 (5 bases). The V end lost 3 bases, the J end lost 4 bases, and 12 bases lay between the germline ends. CDR3 size: 14 residues. Germline V CDR1 and CDR2: SGHTA, FQGNSA. CDR3 sequence (DNA): TGTGCCAGCAGCTTTCAGACAGACCCCACTGAAGCTTTCTTT. Protein sequence: CASSFQTDPTEAFF.

This chain links TRBV7-2 with TRBJ2-3, with 7 nucleotides matching TRBD1. J was trimmed by 3 bases and V by 4 bases; bases with no gene match: 7. Looked up from germline, CDR1 is SGHTA and CDR2 is FQGNSA. The CDR3 has 15 residues. Here the CDR3 DNA reads TGTGCCAGCAGCTCACACAGGGGTTTGACAGATACGCAGTATTTT. Protein sequence: CASSSHRGLTDTQYF. The full variable domain, with the rest looked up from reference TRBV7-2 and TRBJ2-3, is GAGVSQSPSNKVTEKGKDVELRCDPISGHTALYWYRQSLGQGLEFLIYFQGNSAPDKSGLPSDRFSAERTGGSVSTLTIQRTQQEDSAVYLCASSSHRGLTDTQYFGPGTRLTVL.

The table lists this clonotype with a few counts. The chain links TRBV12-5 to TRBJ1-1, with TRBD1 matching over 7 bases. V trimming: 5 bases; J trimming: 0 bases; junction bases outside the gene matches: 3. The germline gives CDR1 LGHNT, CDR2 FRNRAP. CDR3 length: 14 amino acids. CDR3 loop: CASGVDRVNTEAFF. For the CDR3, the DNA is TGTGCTAGTGGTGTTGACAGGGTGAACACTGAAGCTTTCTTT.

This chain links TRBV9 with TRBJ1-2; D is perhaps TRBD1 (5 bases). Per the germline V gene, CDR1 is SGDLS and CDR2 is YYNGEE. Trimming removed 1 base from V and 4 bases from J, with 14 bases in between. The CDR3 has 15 residues. The CDR3 sequence is CASSVPLGQGYGYTF. The CDR3 DNA follows: TGTGCCAGCAGCGTACCCCTAGGACAAGGCTATGGCTACACCTTC.

This chain links TRBV2 with TRBJ2-2; D is possibly TRBD1 or TRBD2 (5 bases each). This CDR3 has 14 residues. Germline CDR1 SNHLY, CDR2 FYNNEI. Deletions cut 5 bases from V and 4 bases from J, with 11 bases between. As DNA, the CDR3 is TGTGCCAGCAGTCGCAGGGCGGGCACCGGGGAGCTGTTTTTT. This gives the protein CASSRRAGTGELFF.

This chain connects TRBV11-3 to TRBJ2-5; TRBD1 is a possible D gene (5 bases). Germline values: CDR1 SGHNT, CDR2 YENEEA. This CDR3 has 13 amino acids. V lost 3 bases and J 3 bases, leaving 8 bases between the germline ends. This CDR3 is CASSFFREETQYF. As DNA, the CDR3 is TGTGCCAGCAGCTTTTTCAGGGAAGAGACCCAGTACTTC. Based on the CDR3 plus reference TRBV11-3 and TRBJ2-5, the full variable domain is EAGVVQSPRYKIIEKKQPVAFWCNPISGHNTLYWYLQNLGQGPELLIRYENEEAVDDSQLPKDRFSAERLKGVDSTLKIQPAELGDSAVYLCASSFFREETQYFGPGTRLLVL.

This sequence joins TRBV28 and TRBJ1-1, with unresolved D. With 6 bases removed from V and 8 bases from J, the gap between germline ends came to 13 bases. Germline CDR1 MDHEN, CDR2 SYDVKM. CDR3 length: 12 residues. The CDR3 here is CASSHYPGEAFF. The DNA for the CDR3 is TGTGCCAGCAGCCACTATCCGGGGGAAGCTTTCTTT.

The genes are TRBV3-1 and TRBJ1-5; D remains ambiguous. Trimming shortened V by 0 bases and J by 2 bases, and 8 bases separated the two germline ends. The germline gives CDR1 LGHDT, CDR2 YNNKEL (reference sequence). The CDR3 spans 15 residues. CDR3 coding DNA: TGTGCCAGCAGCCAAGATCGGGCAGGCAATCAGCCCCAGCATTTT. Amino acids: CASSQDRAGNQPQHF.

The chain carries TRBV11-2 and TRBJ2-7, with 8 bases lining up with TRBD2. The CDR3 length is 15 residues. CDR1 is SGHAT and CDR2 is FQNNGV in the germline V gene. The junction had 5 bases not matched to a gene; V was cut back by 1 base and J by 3 bases. The CDR3 here is CASSLVSSGDYEQYV. The CDR3 DNA sequence: TGTGCCAGCAGCTTAGTAAGTAGCGGGGACTACGAGCAGTACGTC.

This clonotype has only a few counts. V and J are TRBV4-3 and TRBJ2-2; D tentatively fits TRBD1 or TRBD2 (5 bases each). The germline gives CDR1 LGHNA, CDR2 YSLEER. This CDR3 is 17 amino acids long. The V and J ends lost 3 bases and 4 bases respectively, with 18 bases between them. CDR3 amino acids: CASSHRSSRAGTGELFF. CDR3 sequence (DNA): TGCGCCAGCAGCCACCGTTCATCCAGGGCGGGCACCGGGGAGCTGTTTTTT.

The V and J genes are TRBV28 and TRBJ2-3; unclear D gene. The CDR3 extends over 12 amino acids. Between the trimmed V and J ends, which lost 3 bases and 2 bases, there was a span of 3 bases. From germline, CDR1 is MDHEN and CDR2 SYDVKM. CDR3 region: CASSFITDTQYF. The CDR3 DNA is TGTGCCAGCAGTTTTATCACAGATACGCAGTATTTT.